The clone carrying this T cell receptor (beta chain) was counted a single time. Antigen specificity is unknown. The sample belongs to a study of OX40 agonist ivuxolimab in advanced cancers. Findings and caveats of the study: Low normalized T-cell clonal expansion was also seen in some nonresponders. People who partly responded at 0.1-3.0 mg/kg had some of the least clonal expansion seen. The study found that CD8+ T cells averaged more expanded clones than CD4+.

The protocol was immunoSEQ multiplex PCR, while the TCRdb copy is restricted to in-frame clones and leaves out a portion. This table has 40,000 to 50,000 clones, around 92% appearing once. Germline lookup yields CDR1 SGHRS and CDR2 YFSETQ. V lost 3 bases, J lost 0 bases, and 25 bases lay in between. This CDR3 contains 20 residues. The specimen was CD4+ or CD8+ T cells sorted from blood, collected in a trial of the OX40 agonist ivuxolimab. The chain carries TRBV5-1 and TRBJ1-5; D may be TRBD1 (5 bases). This TCR came from an adult with an advanced solid tumor such as melanoma, head and neck, liver or kidney cancer. CDR3 in amino acids: CASSSRGTSNTQYSNQPQHF. The DNA of the CDR3 is TGCGCCAGCAGCTCGCGGGGGACGTCAAATACCCAGTATAGCAATCAGCCCCAGCATTTT. Together with reference TRBV5-1 and TRBJ1-5, the CDR3 gives the full variable domain: KAGVTQTPRYLIKTRGQQVTLSCSPISGHRSVSWYQQTPGQGLQFLFEYFSETQRNKGNFPGRFSGRQFSNSRSEMNVSTLELGDSALYLCASSSRGTSNTQYSNQPQHFGDGTRLSIL.